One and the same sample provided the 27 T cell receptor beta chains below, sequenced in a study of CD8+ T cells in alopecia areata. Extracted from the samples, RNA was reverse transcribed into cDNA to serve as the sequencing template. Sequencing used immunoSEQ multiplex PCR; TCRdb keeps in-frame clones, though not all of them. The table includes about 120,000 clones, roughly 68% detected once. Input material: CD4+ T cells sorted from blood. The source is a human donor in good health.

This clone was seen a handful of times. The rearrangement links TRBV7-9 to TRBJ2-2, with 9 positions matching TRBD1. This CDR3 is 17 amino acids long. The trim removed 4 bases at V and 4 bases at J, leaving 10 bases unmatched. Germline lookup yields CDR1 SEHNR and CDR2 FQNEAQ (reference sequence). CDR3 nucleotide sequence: TGTGCCAGCAGCTGGATCTACAGGGGGCAGGGCACCGGGGAGCTGTTTTTT. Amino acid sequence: CASSWIYRGQGTGELFF. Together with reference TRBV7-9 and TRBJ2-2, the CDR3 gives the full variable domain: DTGVSQNPRHKITKRGQNVTFRCDPISEHNRLYWYRQTLGQGPEFLTYFQNEAQLEKSRLLSDRFSAERPKGSFSTLEIQRTEQGDSAMYLCASSWIYRGQGTGELFFGEGSRLTVL.

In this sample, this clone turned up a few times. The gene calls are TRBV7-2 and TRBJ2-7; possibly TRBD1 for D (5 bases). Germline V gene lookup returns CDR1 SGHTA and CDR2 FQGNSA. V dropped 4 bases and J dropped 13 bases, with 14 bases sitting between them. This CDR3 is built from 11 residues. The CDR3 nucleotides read TGTGCCAGCAGCTACACGGACAACTTTTACTTC. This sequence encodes CASSYTDNFYF.

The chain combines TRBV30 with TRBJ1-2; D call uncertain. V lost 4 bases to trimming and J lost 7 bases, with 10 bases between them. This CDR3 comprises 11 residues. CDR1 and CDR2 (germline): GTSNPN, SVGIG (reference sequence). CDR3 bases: TGTGCCTGGAACCTCGGAATTGGCTACACCTTC. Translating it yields CAWNLGIGYTF.

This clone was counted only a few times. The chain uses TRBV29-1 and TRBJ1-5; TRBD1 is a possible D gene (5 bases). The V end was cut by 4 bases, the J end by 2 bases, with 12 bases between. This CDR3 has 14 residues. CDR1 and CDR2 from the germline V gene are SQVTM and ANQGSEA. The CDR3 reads CSVGGDRGNQPQHF. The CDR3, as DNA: TGCAGCGTTGGCGGGGACCGAGGCAATCAGCCCCAGCATTTT. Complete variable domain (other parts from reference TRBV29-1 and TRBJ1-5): SAVISQKPSRDICQRGTSLTIQCQVDSQVTMMFWYRQQPGQSLTLIATANQGSEATYESGFVIDKFPISRPNLTFSTLTVSNMSPEDSSIYLCSVGGDRGNQPQHFGDGTRLSIL.

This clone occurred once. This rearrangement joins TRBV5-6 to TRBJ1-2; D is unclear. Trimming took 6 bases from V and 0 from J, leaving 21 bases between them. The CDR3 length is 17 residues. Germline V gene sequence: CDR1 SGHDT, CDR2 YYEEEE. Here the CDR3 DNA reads TGTGCCAGCACCCCTGGAGGGTTCGGGGTAACTAACTATGGCTACACCTTC. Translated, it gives CASTPGGFGVTNYGYTF.

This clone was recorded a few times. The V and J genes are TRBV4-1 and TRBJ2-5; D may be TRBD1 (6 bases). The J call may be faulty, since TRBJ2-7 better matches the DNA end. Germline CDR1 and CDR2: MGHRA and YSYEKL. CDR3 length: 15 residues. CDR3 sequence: CASSQGHGVGYEQYF. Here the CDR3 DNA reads TGCGCCAGCAGCCAGGGACACGGGGTGGGCTACGAGCAGTACTTC.

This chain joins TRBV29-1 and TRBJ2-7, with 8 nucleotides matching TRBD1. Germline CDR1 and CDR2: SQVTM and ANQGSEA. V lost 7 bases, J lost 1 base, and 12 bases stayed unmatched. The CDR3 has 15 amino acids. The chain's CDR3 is CSATPSGTGSYEQYF. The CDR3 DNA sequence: TGCAGCGCAACTCCCTCGGGGACAGGATCCTACGAGCAGTACTTC.

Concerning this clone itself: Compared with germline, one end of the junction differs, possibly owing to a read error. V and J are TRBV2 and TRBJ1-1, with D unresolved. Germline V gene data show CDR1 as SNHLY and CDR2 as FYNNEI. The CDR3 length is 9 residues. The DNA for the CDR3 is TGTGCCAGCAGTGAACCACTCGACTTT. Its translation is CASSEPLDF.

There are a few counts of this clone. The CDR3 loop reads CSVAPSDTQYF. The DNA for the CDR3 is TGCAGCGTTGCCCCGTCAGATACGCAGTATTTT. V and J are TRBV29-1 and TRBJ2-3; no clear D. The CDR3 consists of 11 residues. V lost 4 bases and J lost 4, with 6 bases in between. The germline V gene encodes CDR1 SQVTM and CDR2 ANQGSEA.

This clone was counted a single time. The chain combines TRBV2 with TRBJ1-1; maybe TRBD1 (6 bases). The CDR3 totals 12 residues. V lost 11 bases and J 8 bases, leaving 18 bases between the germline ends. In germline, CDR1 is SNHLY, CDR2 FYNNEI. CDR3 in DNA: TGTGCCGGACGTAGGGACAAGACAGAAGCTTTCTTT. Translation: CAGRRDKTEAFF.

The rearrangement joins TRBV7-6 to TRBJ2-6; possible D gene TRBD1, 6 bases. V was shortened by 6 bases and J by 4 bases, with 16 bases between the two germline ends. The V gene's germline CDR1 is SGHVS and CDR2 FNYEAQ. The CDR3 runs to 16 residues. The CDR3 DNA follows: TGTGCCAGCAGTCCAATCAGGGGAGTGGGGGCCAACGTCCTGACTTTC. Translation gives CASSPIRGVGANVLTF.

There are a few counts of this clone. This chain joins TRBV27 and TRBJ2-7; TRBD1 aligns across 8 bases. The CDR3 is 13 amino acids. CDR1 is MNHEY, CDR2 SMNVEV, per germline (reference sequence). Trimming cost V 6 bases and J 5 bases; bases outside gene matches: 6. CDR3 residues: CASRWTGFNEQYF. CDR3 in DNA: TGTGCCAGCAGATGGACAGGGTTCAACGAGCAGTACTTC.

For the CDR3, the DNA is TGTGCCAGCACCGTCCCGGGACAGTCTAACTATGGCTACACCTTC. This translates into CASTVPGQSNYGYTF. The V gene is TRBV11-1, the J gene TRBJ1-2; the match to TRBD1 covers 7 bases. Germline V gene data show CDR1 as SGHAT and CDR2 as FQDESV (reference sequence). The V segment lost 7 bases and the J segment 0 bases; nucleotides outside the gene matches: 8. The CDR3 loop spans 15 amino acids.

In DNA form, the CDR3 reads TGCGCCAGCAGCTTTACGACTAGCGGGGGGAGCTCCTACAATGAGCAGTTCTTC. Amino acids: CASSFTTSGGSSYNEQFF. This chain links TRBV5-1 with TRBJ2-1; 13 bases map to TRBD2. Germline values: CDR1 SGHRS, CDR2 YFSETQ. The CDR3 has 18 residues. V lost 2 bases, J lost 0 bases, and 5 bases stayed unmatched.

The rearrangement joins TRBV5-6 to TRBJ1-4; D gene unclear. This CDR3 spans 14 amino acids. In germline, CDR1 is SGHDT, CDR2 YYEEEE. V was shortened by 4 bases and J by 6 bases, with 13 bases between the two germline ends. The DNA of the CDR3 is TGTGCCAGCAGCCCAGGTGTGTTCGATGAAAAACTGTTTTTT. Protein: CASSPGVFDEKLFF.

The CDR3 protein is CSVGRGVGTEAFF. In DNA, the CDR3 is TGCAGCGTCGGAAGAGGGGTTGGCACTGAAGCTTTCTTT. V and J are TRBV29-1 and TRBJ1-1; TRBD1 is a possible D gene (5 bases). The CDR3 is 13 amino acids. Germline V gives CDR1 SQVTM, CDR2 ANQGSEA. The ends were cut back, 6 bases at V and 4 bases at J, with 15 bases in the middle.

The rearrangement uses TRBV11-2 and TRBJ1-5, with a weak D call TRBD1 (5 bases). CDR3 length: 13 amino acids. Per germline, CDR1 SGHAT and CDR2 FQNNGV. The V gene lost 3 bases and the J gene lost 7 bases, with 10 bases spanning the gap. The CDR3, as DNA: TGTGCCAGCAGCTTTGCAGGGTCCCAGCCCCAGCATTTT. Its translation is CASSFAGSQPQHF.

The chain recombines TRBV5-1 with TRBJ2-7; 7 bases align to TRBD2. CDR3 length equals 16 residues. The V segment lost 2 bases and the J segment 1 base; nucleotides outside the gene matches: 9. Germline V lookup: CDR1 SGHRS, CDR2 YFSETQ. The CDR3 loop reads CASSLRSGGGSYEQYF. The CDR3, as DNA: TGCGCCAGCAGCTTAAGGTCTGGCGGGGGATCCTACGAGCAGTACTTC. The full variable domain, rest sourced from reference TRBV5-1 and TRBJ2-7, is KAGVTQTPRYLIKTRGQQVTLSCSPISGHRSVSWYQQTPGQGLQFLFEYFSETQRNKGNFPGRFSGRQFSNSRSEMNVSTLELGDSALYLCASSLRSGGGSYEQYFGPGTRLTVT.

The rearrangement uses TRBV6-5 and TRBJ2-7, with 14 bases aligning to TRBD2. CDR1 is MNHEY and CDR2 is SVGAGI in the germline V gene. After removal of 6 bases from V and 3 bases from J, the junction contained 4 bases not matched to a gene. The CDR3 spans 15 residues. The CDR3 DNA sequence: TGTGCCAGCAGGCGGACTAGCGGGGGGCTCTACGAGCAGTACTTC. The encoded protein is CASRRTSGGLYEQYF.

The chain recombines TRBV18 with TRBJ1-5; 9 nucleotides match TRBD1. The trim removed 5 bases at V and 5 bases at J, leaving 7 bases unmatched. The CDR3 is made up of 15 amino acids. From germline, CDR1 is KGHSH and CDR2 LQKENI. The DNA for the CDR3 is TGTGCCAGCTCAGCGGGACAGGGCGGTTATCAGCCCCAGCATTTT. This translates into CASSAGQGGYQPQHF.

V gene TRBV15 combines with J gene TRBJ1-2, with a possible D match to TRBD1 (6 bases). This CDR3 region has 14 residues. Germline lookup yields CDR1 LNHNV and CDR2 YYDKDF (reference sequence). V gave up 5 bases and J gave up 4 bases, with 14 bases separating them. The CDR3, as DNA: TGTGCCACCAGCCGCCGGGGGGCGGGCTATGGCTACACCTTC. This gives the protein CATSRRGAGYGYTF.

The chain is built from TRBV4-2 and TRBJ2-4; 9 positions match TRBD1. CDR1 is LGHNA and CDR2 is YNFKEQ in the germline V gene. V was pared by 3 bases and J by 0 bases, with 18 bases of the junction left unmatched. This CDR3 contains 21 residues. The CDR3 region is CASSHSVTGGVGNLAKNIQYF. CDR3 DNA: TGTGCCAGCAGCCACTCGGTAACAGGGGGCGTAGGGAATCTAGCCAAAAACATTCAGTACTTC.

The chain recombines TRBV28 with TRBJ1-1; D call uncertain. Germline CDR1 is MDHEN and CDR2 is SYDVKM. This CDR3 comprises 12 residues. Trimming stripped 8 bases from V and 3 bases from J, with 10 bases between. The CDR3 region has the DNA TGTGCCAGCCGCGTATGGTACACTGAAGCTTTCTTT. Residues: CASRVWYTEAFF.

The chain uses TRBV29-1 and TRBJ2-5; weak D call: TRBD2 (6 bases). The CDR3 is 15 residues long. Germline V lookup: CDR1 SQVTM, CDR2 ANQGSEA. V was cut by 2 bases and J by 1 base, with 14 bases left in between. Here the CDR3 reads CSVESLANTQETQYF. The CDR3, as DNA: TGCAGCGTTGAATCGCTAGCGAACACCCAAGAGACCCAGTACTTC.

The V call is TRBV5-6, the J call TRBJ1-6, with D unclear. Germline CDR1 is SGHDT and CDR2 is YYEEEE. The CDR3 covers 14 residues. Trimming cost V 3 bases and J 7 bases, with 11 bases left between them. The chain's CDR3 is CASSSSRSNSPLHF. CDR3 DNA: TGTGCCAGCAGCTCGTCCCGATCGAATTCACCCCTCCACTTT.

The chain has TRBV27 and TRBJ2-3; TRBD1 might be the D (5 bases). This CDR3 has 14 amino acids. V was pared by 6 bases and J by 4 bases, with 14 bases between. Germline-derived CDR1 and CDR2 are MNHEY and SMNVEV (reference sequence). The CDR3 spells CASRDTLRPDTQYF. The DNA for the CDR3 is TGTGCCAGCAGGGACACATTAAGGCCAGATACGCAGTATTTT.

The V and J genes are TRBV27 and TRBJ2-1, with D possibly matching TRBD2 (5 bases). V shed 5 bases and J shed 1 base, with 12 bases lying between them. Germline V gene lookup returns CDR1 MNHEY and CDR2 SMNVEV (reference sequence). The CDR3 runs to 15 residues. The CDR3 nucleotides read TGTGCCAGCAGTCCCCCCGGCGGGTCCTACAATGAGCAGTTCTTC. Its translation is CASSPPGGSYNEQFF.